This T cell receptor (beta chain) was observed in a study of preoperative IRX-2 immunotherapy in early breast cancer. Described treatment: preoperative locoregional IRX-2 cytokine immunotherapy. Method: immunoSEQ multiplex PCR; TCRdb's copy keeps in-frame clones and lacks some. Of fewer than 8,000 clones in the sample, approximately 80% are singletons; the top ten hold over 15%. The sequence derives from a human donor with breast cancer. The starting material was tumor tissue, obtained after IRX-2 immunotherapy.

The CDR3 DNA follows: TGTGCCAGCAGCTTAGCCTACACACAGGGATTTGCGGCTGAAGCTTTCTTT. Protein: CASSLAYTQGFAAEAFF. The rearrangement joins TRBV7-1 to TRBJ1-1, with D perhaps TRBD1 (6 bases). TRBV7-1 is annotated as an ORF whose role is uncertain. V was pared by 4 bases and J by 6 bases, with 24 bases between. This CDR3 has 17 residues.